The subject of this entry is one T cell receptor beta chain. Its antigen is currently not known. One base away there is no much larger clone; base qualities are not given. The donors were healthy, HIV-negative adults who had no recently reported acute infections or vaccinations. Only Caucasian adults living in Nashville, Tennessee, USA were represented among the donors. In the unsorted samples, tens of millions of PBMCs were counted, and genomic DNA was extracted using the QIAamp DNA Blood Mini kit. After blood collection by leukapheresis, PBMCs were isolated using Ficoll-Histopaque density gradient centrifugation and then cryopreserved in the vapor phase of liquid nitrogen. The entry originates in a study of shared clonotypes between healthy human individuals (dated by TCRdb to the early 2020s). Study-wide context: The cohort included a few men and a couple of women between 18 and 49 years of age. Blood TCR repertoires of about five healthy adults were deeply sequenced to estimate repertoire size and the extent of clonotype sharing between individuals. To increase sequencing depth and limit assay-specific biases, TCR repertoire library preparation and sequencing were carried out by different laboratories using diverse techniques. Each donor's leukapheresis produced roughly between about 0.8 and 10 billion PBMCs.

What the study reported, not specific to this receptor: Sampling was limited to blood, and TCR repertoires in tissue likely differ from TCR repertoires in blood. Pairwise subsampling indicated that sequencing depth was expected to affect the degree of clonotype sharing among donors. Because the study included only a small number of donors, the genetic and exposure-history diversity represented was limited.

Spanning cysteine to phenylalanine, the CDR3 consists of 14 amino acids. This entry keeps only the CDR3 DNA: 42 bases, framed from base 1. CDR1 and CDR2, looked up from the germline V gene, are SGHRS and YFSETQ. Unmatched junction bases come to 5, with V trimmed by 4 bases and J by 2 bases. Using the deep immunoSEQ assay, multiplex PCR amplified TCR CDR3 regions from genomic DNA. Extracted genomic DNA from each cell subset was spread evenly across all wells of several immunoSEQ 96-well plates, with each plate serving as a replicate. For unsorted PBMC, around 330 ng genomic DNA, equal to approximately 30,000 T cell genomes, was loaded into each replicate PCR. Ten immunoSEQ deep assay plates were used to sequence unsorted PBMC genomic DNA. Purified libraries were quantified with a Qubit 3.0 fluorometer, sized on a Bioanalyzer 2100, and re-quantified with the KAPA Library Quantification kit. A separate single-read 150-cycle Illumina NextSeq 550 flow cell was used to sequence each immunoSEQ 96-well plate. The study's processing was this. The immunoSEQ output contained only junctional sequences without quality scores, so filtering could not match that applied to full-length reads. To assign V/J genes and CDR3, sequences were annotated using PyIR, a Python wrapper for IgBLAST v1.9, with IMGT germline references. Reads with weak V/J assignments (E-value above 1e-6), missing CDR3, stop codons, out-of-frame junctions, or ambiguous translated residues were removed. V3J clonotypes were defined by identical inferred V gene, J gene, and CDR3 amino acid sequence. The percentage overlap between two repertoires was calculated by dividing the number of shared unique clonotypes by the size of the smaller repertoire. RTK rarefaction, the Chao1 estimator, and Recon v2.1 estimates of unobserved clonotypes were used to assess repertoire richness. What TCRdb holds here is the immuneACCESS table cut down to in-frame rearrangements. Part of the clones is not present; checked against another copy, under half of the missing clones reflect an unresolved V gene, and the others are unexplained. Clone size and V and J calls were adopted from that table, with D and trimming inferred from the DNA. The table for this sample lists about half a million clones; roughly 80% of them were counted only once. Together, the top ten hold approximately 11% of the sample.

The receptor comes from a woman aged 40 to 50 in good health. Some clones in this sample may be carry-over from other donors' samples. Sequenced: PBMCs. Rearrangement joined TRBV5-1 to TRBJ2-5; 7 central nucleotides agree with TRBD2. The nucleotides are TGCGCCAGCAGCAGAGCGGGGAGACAAGAGACCCAGTACTTC. Translated, this gives CASSRAGRQETQYF.